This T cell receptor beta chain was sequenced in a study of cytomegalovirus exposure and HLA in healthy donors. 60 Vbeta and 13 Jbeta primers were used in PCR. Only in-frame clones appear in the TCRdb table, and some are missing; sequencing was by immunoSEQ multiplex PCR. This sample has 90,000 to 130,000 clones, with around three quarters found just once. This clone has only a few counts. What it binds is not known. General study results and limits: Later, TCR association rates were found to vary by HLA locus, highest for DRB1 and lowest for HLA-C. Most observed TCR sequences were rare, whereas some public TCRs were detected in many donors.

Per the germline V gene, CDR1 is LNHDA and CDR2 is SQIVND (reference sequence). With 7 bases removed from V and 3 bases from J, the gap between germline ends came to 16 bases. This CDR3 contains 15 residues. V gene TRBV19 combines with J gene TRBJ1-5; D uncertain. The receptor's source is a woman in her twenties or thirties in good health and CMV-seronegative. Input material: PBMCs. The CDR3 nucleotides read TGTGCCAGTATAGACCGCGGGGAGTTCAATCAGCCCCAGCATTTT. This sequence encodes CASIDRGEFNQPQHF.